This TCR beta chain was captured in a study of control samples from healthy donors and cancer patients. Here immunoSEQ multiplex PCR was the method, and the copy in TCRdb shows in-frame clones only, minus some. The sample shows some 79,000 clones, over 75% of them seen only once. Germline values: CDR1 SGHVS, CDR2 FNYEAQ. J lost 2 bases, V lost 6 bases, and 9 bases had no gene match. The CDR3 contains 16 residues. Sequencing input: blood. This chain uses TRBV7-6 with TRBJ2-1; 8 bases are a match to TRBD2. The TCR was taken from a man between 50 and 59 years old in good health. In nucleotides, the CDR3 is TGTGCCAGCAGGACAAGCGGGGGCCCTACCTACAATGAGCAGTTCTTC. It codes for CASRTSGGPTYNEQFF.